These T cell receptor beta chains were read from a single sample in a study of blood T cell repertoires in COVID-19. Profiled with immunoSEQ multiplex PCR; TCRdb holds only in-frame clones, not every one. The repertoire holds fewer than 150,000 clones, with 85% as singletons. Sequencing was done on a sample of peripheral blood. The source is a human donor in a cohort sampled during active COVID-19. The CDR3 runs from the conserved cysteine through the conserved F or W. D genes are given only for firm matches. Expanded clones are given a class, and other clones once, few, many or no size at all.

V	D	size	J	DNA	CDR3
TRBV4-1	TRBD1	NA	TRBJ1-5	TGCGCCAGCAGCCCCATACAGGGGACTAGCAATCAGCCCCAGCATTTT	CASSPIQGTSNQPQHF
TRBV7-9	NA	NA	TRBJ2-7	TGTGCCAGCAGCTTATTCAGGGACTCAGGGTCCTACGAGCAGTACTTC	CASSLFRDSGSYEQYF
TRBV10-3	TRBD2	NA	TRBJ2-7	TGTGCCATCAGTACGAGTCGACTAGCGGGGGGAACCTACGAGCAGTACTTC	CAISTSRLAGGTYEQYF
TRBV7-2	TRBD2	NA	TRBJ2-3	TGTGCCAGCAGCTTTGTGAGCGGGGGGGCAGATACGCAGTATTTT	CASSFVSGGADTQYF
TRBV6-5	TRBD2	NA	TRBJ2-1	TGTGCCAGCAGTTTCCAGAGCGGGGTTAAAGGCAATGAGCAGTTCTTC	CASSFQSGVKGNEQFF
TRBV19	TRBD1	NA	TRBJ2-3	TGTGCCAGTAGTACGGGACAGTCTAGCACAGATACGCAGTATTTT	CASSTGQSSTDTQYF
TRBV28	TRBD2	NA	TRBJ2-3	TGTGCCAGCAGGAGTGAGCGGGGGGCTCGCACAGATACGCAGTATTTT	CASRSERGARTDTQYF
TRBV10-2	TRBD2	NA	TRBJ2-3	TGCGCCAGCAGTGAGCCAACAAGGGAGGGAACAGATACGCAGTATTTT	CASSEPTREGTDTQYF
TRBV6-5	NA	once	TRBJ1-6	TGTGCCAGCAGTTACCAGAATTCACCCCTCCACTTT	CASSYQNSPLHF
TRBV18	NA	NA	TRBJ1-1	TGTGCCAGCTCACCGTCCGGGACCAGGGGCACTGAAGCTTTCTTT	CASSPSGTRGTEAFF
TRBV6-5	NA	NA	TRBJ1-4	TGTGCCAGCCGTCCCACGGGGTTCGCTAATGAAAAACTGTTTTTT	CASRPTGFANEKLFF
TRBV7-2	NA	NA	TRBJ2-7	TGTGCCAGCAGCCCGCCGGGGGGCTTCAACTACGAGCAGTACTTC	CASSPPGGFNYEQYF
TRBV2	TRBD1	NA	TRBJ1-1	TGTGCCATCACAGGGGAACGATCTGAAGCTTTCTTT	CAITGERSEAFF
TRBV9	TRBD1	NA	TRBJ1-1	TGTGCCAGCAGCCCCAGGGGGTACACTGAAGCTTTCTTT	CASSPRGYTEAFF
TRBV2	TRBD1	NA	TRBJ1-5	TGTGCCAGCAGGAAAGACAGGGGGCCAGGACAGCCCCAGCATTTT	CASRKDRGPGQPQHF
TRBV9	NA	NA	TRBJ1-2	TGTGCCAGCAGCTCTATTTCCAACTATGGCTACACCTTC	CASSSISNYGYTF
TRBV7-3	NA	NA	TRBJ2-4	TGTGCCAGCAGCCCTCGTGGGGGAGGCAACATTCAGTACTTC	CASSPRGGGNIQYF
TRBV20-1	TRBD2	NA	TRBJ2-3	TGCAGTGCTAGTCCAGCGGGGGCGGCAGATACGCAGTATTTT	CSASPAGAADTQYF
TRBV11-2	NA	NA	TRBJ2-3	TGTGCCAGCAGCTTAGATCTATTTTCACCCGGGGGCACAGATACGCAGTATTTT	CASSLDLFSPGGTDTQYF
TRBV3-1/TRBV3-2	TRBD2	NA	TRBJ2-1	TGTGCCAGCAGCCCTAGCGGGGGGGCTAACAATGAGCAGTTCTTC	CASSPSGGANNEQFF
TRBV24-1	TRBD1	NA	TRBJ1-3	TGTGCCACCGGCCGGGACAGCACCATATATTTT	CATGRDSTIYF
TRBV19	TRBD1	NA	TRBJ2-1	TGTGCCAGTAGTATCCGACAGGGGGCGGGCGATGAGCAGTTCTTC	CASSIRQGAGDEQFF
TRBV10-3	TRBD1	NA	TRBJ2-7	TGTGCCATCAGCCCCAATGGACAGGGCAACGAGCAGTACTTC	CAISPNGQGNEQYF
TRBV29-1	NA	once	TRBJ1-2	TGCAGCGTTGAGGTAGCTAACTATGGCTACACCTTC	CSVEVANYGYTF
TRBV12-5	TRBD1	NA	TRBJ2-1	TGTGCTAGTGGTTTCAACTCCGGGACAGTCTTCTACAATGAGCAGTTCTTC	CASGFNSGTVFYNEQFF
TRBV27	NA	NA	TRBJ1-4	TGTGCCAGCAGCGAAACAGGGATTGCAACTAATGAAAAACTGTTTTTT	CASSETGIATNEKLFF
TRBV3-1/TRBV3-2	TRBD1	NA	TRBJ2-3	TGTGCCAGCAGCCAAGTGGGGACAGGGAAAGATACGCAGTATTTT	CASSQVGTGKDTQYF
TRBV6-5	TRBD1	once	TRBJ1-2	TGTGCCAGCAGCCCCAGGGGGCGGGTTGGCGGCTACACCTTC	CASSPRGRVGGYTF
TRBV15	NA	NA	TRBJ2-1	TGTGCCACCAGCAGAGCCCTCTACAATGAGCAGTTCTTC	CATSRALYNEQFF
TRBV28	TRBD1	NA	TRBJ2-7	TGTGCCAGCAGTCAAGGACAGGTGTTTTACGAGCAGTACTTC	CASSQGQVFYEQYF